A selection of T cell receptor beta chains follows, all from one sample in a study of CXCR3-negative and CXCR3-positive naive CD8 T cells. TCRdb reprocessed the 5' RACE reads and reports one entry per CDR3 protein, with no DNA. Seen in this sample are 100,000 to 150,000 distinct CDR3 sequences; the ten most common clones hold roughly 0.29%. The sequenced sample consisted of naive CXCR3- CD8+ T cells from blood. The source is a human donor in good health. Some clones in this sample may be carry-over from other donors' samples. CDR3s include the opening cysteine and the closing phenylalanine or tryptophan. The order of the fields is J gene, V gene, CDR3 protein.

TRBJ2-7 | TRBV12-3/TRBV12-4 | CASSPLGLQGRQYF
TRBJ2-5 | TRBV28 | CASSGDDKETQYF
TRBJ2-7 | TRBV15 | CATSRTGSSYEQYF
TRBJ2-7 | TRBV7-6 | CASSLALQDEQYF
TRBJ2-3 | TRBV29-1 | CSVASTPYGTDTQYF
TRBJ2-7 | TRBV12-3/TRBV12-4 | CASSLVNGYEQYF
TRBJ1-1 | TRBV29-1 | CSVDQGTEAFF
TRBJ1-5 | TRBV21-1 | CVSSRDREGGPQHF
TRBJ2-5 | TRBV14 | CASSRSYQETQYF
TRBJ2-6 | TRBV2 | CASGQGPASSGANVLTF
TRBJ1-1 | TRBV27 | CASSFSASSNTEAFF
TRBJ2-7 | TRBV9 | CASSVRPGQGLSEQYF
TRBJ2-5 | TRBV7-9 | CASSLSWTGRQETQYF
TRBJ1-2 | TRBV14 | CASSPRTGSNYGYTF
TRBJ2-7 | TRBV20-1 | CSAGDLLPDYEQYF
TRBJ1-2 | TRBV4-2 | CASSQDQGQAYGYTF
TRBJ2-7 | TRBV9 | CASSPERGRESEQYF
TRBJ1-5 | TRBV20-1 | CSARDAQGWGNQPQHF
TRBJ2-3 | TRBV30 | CAWSLTGIGTDTQYF
TRBJ2-1 | TRBV12-3/TRBV12-4 | CASSLVLGYYNEQFF
TRBJ2-5 | TRBV6-5 | CASSSSRQSQETQYF
TRBJ1-2 | TRBV7-8 | CASSLVGEGHTF
TRBJ2-1 | TRBV3-1 | CATSLGWGSGNEQFF
TRBJ1-2 | TRBV15 | CATSRVTGGELTF
TRBJ1-2 | TRBV13 | CASSQTETGEAMDGYTF
TRBJ2-1 | TRBV10-3 | CAISESALAGGPSYNEQFF
TRBJ2-5 | TRBV15 | CATSRDLGGQGTQYF
TRBJ1-1 | TRBV4-1 | CASSQDRWPLNTEAFF
TRBJ2-3 | TRBV4-1 | CASSLPPGQPTDTQYF
TRBJ2-3 | TRBV20-1 | CSARRLALTTDTQYF
TRBJ2-2 | TRBV24-1 | CATSDPRDRGFGELFF
TRBJ2-4 | TRBV6-5 | CASSYYRATAKNIQYF
TRBJ2-7 | TRBV5-5 | CASSFVQGNHEQYF
TRBJ2-1 | TRBV7-3 | CASSLSGSASEQFF
TRBJ2-7 | TRBV28 | CASRDGRGRAQYF
TRBJ2-1 | TRBV7-3 | CASSPMDRPLHEQFF
TRBJ1-5 | TRBV12-3/TRBV12-4 | CASSLPGGFNQPQHF
TRBJ2-7 | TRBV2 | CASSEDSPPGGSYEQYF
TRBJ2-5 | TRBV13 | CAISHRGLGETQYF
TRBJ2-7 | TRBV15 | CATSQQGPGSDEQYF
TRBJ1-3 | TRBV29-1 | CSVIGDGNTIYF
TRBJ2-1 | TRBV28 | CASKKGPPFNEQFF
TRBJ2-1 | TRBV7-2 | CASSSRQGPFNEQFF
TRBJ1-1 | TRBV5-6 | CASSLRATYKNTEAFF
TRBJ2-3 | TRBV5-8 | CASSLVEDLAQYF
TRBJ1-1 | TRBV29-1 | CSVTGQGADTEAFF
TRBJ2-7 | TRBV20-1 | CSAALAGGRGYEQYF
TRBJ2-3 | TRBV3-1 | CASSHDRRGTTDTQYF
TRBJ1-1 | TRBV4-1 | CASSQAEGGRAFF
TRBJ2-1 | TRBV4-1 | CASSQAGGTYNEQFF
TRBJ1-6 | TRBV6-1 | CASEQGEVSPLHF
TRBJ2-1 | TRBV7-3 | CASSTRDSTSYNEQFF
TRBJ2-2 | TRBV7-9 | CASSHLIGAGELFF
TRBJ1-6 | TRBV20-1 | CSAPGPAKLYNSPLHF
TRBJ1-1 | TRBV12-3/TRBV12-4 | CASSLVPSPAEAFF
TRBJ2-7 | TRBV11-2 | CASSSTTGSYEQYF
TRBJ2-1 | TRBV9 | CASSVDGAAVMPPNEQFF
TRBJ2-1 | TRBV14 | CASRKTGDNEQFF
TRBJ1-1 | TRBV6-1 | CASRDLMNTEAFF
TRBJ2-1 | TRBV11-2 | CASSEPSGGNNEQFF